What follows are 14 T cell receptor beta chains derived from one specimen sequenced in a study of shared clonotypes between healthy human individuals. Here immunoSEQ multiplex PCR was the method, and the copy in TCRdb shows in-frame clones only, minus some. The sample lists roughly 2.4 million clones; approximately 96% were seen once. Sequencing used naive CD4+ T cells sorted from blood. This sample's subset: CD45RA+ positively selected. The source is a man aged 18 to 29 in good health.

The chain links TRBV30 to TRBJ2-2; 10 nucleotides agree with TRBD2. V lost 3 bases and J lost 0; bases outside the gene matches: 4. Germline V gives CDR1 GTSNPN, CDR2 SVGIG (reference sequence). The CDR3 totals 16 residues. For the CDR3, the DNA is TGTGCCTGGAGCCCCCTAGCGGGGGCGAACACCGGGGAGCTGTTTTTT. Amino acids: CAWSPLAGANTGELFF.

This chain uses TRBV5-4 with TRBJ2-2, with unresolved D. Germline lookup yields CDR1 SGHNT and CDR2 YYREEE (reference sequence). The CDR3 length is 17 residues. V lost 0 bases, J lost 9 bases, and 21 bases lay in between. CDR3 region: CASSLGGGQRGFRELFF. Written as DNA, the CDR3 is TGTGCCAGCAGCTTGGGAGGCGGCCAGCGAGGTTTCCGGGAGCTGTTTTTT.

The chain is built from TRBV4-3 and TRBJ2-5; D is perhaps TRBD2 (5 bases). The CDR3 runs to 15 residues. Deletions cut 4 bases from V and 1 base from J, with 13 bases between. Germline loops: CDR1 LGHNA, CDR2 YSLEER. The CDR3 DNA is TGCGCCAGCAGCCCCGGCGGACTGCGCCAAGAGACCCAGTACTTC. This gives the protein CASSPGGLRQETQYF.

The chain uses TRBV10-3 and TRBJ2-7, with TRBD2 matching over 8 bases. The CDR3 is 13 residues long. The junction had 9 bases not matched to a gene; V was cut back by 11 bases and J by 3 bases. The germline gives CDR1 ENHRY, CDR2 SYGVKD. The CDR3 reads CAARLASDYEQYF. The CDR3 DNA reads TGTGCCGCTCGACTAGCGTCTGACTACGAGCAGTACTTC.

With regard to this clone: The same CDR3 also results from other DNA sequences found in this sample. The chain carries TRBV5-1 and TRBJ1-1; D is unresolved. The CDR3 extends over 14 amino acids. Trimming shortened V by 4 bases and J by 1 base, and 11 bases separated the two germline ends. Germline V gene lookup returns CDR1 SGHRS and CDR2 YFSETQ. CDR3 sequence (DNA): TGCGCCAGCAGCCCAGGACCTGGGAACACTGAAGCTTTCTTT. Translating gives CASSPGPGNTEAFF. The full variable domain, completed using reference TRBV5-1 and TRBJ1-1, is KAGVTQTPRYLIKTRGQQVTLSCSPISGHRSVSWYQQTPGQGLQFLFEYFSETQRNKGNFPGRFSGRQFSNSRSEMNVSTLELGDSALYLCASSPGPGNTEAFFGQGTRLTVV.

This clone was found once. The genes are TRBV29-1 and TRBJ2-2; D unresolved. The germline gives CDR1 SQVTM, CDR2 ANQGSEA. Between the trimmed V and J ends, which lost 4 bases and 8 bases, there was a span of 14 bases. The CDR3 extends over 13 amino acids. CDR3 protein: CSVVYRPSGELFF. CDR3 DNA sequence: TGCAGCGTTGTTTACCGACCCTCGGGGGAGCTGTTTTTT.

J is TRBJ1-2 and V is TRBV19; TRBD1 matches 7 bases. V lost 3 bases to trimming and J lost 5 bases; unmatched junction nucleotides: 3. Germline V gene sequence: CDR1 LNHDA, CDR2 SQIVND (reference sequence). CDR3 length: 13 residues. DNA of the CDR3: TGTGCCAGTAGTATCGAACAGGGGTATGGCTACACCTTC. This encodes CASSIEQGYGYTF.

The CDR3 nucleotides read TGTGCCAGCAGCCGGGACAGGGCAGATACGCAGTATTTT. Translated, it gives CASSRDRADTQYF. This chain uses TRBV5-4 with TRBJ2-3; 9 nucleotides line up with TRBD1. V lost 4 bases, J lost 4 bases, and 1 base stayed unmatched. This CDR3 comprises 13 residues. Germline loops: CDR1 SGHNT, CDR2 YYREEE (reference sequence). The full variable domain, rest sourced from reference TRBV5-4 and TRBJ2-3, is ETGVTQSPTHLIKTRGQQVTLRCSSQSGHNTVSWYQQALGQGPQFIFQYYREEENGRGNFPPRFSGLQFPNYSSELNVNALELDDSALYLCASSRDRADTQYFGPGTRLTVL.

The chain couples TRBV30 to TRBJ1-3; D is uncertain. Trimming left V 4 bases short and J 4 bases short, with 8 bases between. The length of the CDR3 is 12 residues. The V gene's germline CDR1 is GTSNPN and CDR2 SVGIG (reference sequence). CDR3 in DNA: TGTGCCTGGACCGCGGCGGGAAACACCATATATTTT. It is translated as CAWTAAGNTIYF. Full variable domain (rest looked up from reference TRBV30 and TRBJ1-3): SQTIHQWPATLVQPVGSPLSLECTVEGTSNPNLYWYRQAAGRGLQLLFYSVGIGQISSEVPQNLSASRPQDRQFILSSKKLLLSDSGFYLCAWTAAGNTIYFGEGSWLTVV.

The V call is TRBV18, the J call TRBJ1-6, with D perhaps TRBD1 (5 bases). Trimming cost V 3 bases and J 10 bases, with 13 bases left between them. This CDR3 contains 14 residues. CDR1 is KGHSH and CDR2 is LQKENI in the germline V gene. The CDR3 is CASSPQGDLSPLHF. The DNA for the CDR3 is TGTGCCAGCTCACCCCAGGGAGATTTGTCACCCCTCCACTTT.

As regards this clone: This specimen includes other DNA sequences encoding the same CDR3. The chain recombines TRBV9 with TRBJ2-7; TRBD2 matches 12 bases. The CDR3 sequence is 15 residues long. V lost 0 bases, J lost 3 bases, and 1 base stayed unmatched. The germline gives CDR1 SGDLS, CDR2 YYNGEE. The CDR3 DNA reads TGTGCCAGCAGCGTAGGACTAGCGGGGGTCTACGAGCAGTACTTC. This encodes CASSVGLAGVYEQYF. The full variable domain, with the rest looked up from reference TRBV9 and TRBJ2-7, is DSGVTQTPKHLITATGQRVTLRCSPRSGDLSVYWYQQSLDQGLQFLIQYYNGEERAKGNILERFSAQQFPDLHSELNLSSLELGDSALYFCASSVGLAGVYEQYFGPGTRLTVT.

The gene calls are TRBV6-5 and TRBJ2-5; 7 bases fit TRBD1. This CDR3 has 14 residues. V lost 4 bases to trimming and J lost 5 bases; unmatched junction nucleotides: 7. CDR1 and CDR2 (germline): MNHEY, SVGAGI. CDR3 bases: TGTGCCAGCAGTTCGGGCCGGGACAGCGAGACCCAGTACTTC. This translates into CASSSGRDSETQYF.

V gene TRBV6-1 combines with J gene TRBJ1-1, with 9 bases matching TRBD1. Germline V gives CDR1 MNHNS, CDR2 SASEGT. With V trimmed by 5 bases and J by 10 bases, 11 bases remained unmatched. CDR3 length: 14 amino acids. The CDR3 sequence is CASSKGDRASRAFF. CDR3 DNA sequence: TGTGCCAGCAGTAAGGGGGACAGGGCTTCGAGAGCTTTCTTT.

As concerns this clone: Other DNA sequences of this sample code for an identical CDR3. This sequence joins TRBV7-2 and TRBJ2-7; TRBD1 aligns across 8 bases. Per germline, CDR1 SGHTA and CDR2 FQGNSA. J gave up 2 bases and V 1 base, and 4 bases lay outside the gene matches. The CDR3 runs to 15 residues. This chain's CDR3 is CASSLGQGSTYEQYF. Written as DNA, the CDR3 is TGTGCCAGCAGCTTAGGACAGGGGAGCACCTACGAGCAGTACTTC.